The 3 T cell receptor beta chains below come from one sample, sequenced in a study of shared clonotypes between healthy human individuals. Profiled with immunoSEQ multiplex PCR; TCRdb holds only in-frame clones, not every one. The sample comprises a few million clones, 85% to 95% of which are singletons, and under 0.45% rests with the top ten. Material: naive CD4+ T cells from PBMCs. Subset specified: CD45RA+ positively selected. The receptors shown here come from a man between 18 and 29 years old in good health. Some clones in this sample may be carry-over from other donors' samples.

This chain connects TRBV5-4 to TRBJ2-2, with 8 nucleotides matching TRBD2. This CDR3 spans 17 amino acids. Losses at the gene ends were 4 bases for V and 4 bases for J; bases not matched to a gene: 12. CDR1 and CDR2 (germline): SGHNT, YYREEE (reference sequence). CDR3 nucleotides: TGTGCCAGCAGCCCGGGGGGGCTAGCGGTGAGCACCGGGGAGCTGTTTTTT. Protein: CASSPGGLAVSTGELFF. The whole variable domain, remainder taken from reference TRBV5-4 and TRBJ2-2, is ETGVTQSPTHLIKTRGQQVTLRCSSQSGHNTVSWYQQALGQGPQFIFQYYREEENGRGNFPPRFSGLQFPNYSSELNVNALELDDSALYLCASSPGGLAVSTGELFFGEGSRLTVL.

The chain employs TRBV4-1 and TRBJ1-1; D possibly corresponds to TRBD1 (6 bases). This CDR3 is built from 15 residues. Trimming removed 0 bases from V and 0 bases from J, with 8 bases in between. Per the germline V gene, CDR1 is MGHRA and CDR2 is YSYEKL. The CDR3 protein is CASSQEGHLNTEAFF. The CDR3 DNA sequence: TGCGCCAGCAGCCAAGAGGGACACCTGAACACTGAAGCTTTCTTT.

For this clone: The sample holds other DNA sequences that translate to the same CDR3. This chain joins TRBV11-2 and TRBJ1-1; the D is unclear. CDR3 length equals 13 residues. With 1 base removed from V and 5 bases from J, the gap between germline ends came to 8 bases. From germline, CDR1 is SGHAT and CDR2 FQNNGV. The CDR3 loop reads CASSLVLGTEAFF. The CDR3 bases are TGTGCCAGCAGCTTAGTACTGGGTACTGAAGCTTTCTTT.